This is a list of T cell receptor beta chains from one sample in a study of blood T cell repertoires in COVID-19. Profiled with immunoSEQ multiplex PCR; TCRdb holds only in-frame clones, not every one. The repertoire includes 300,000 to 400,000 clones, about 88% of them detected once, and around 7.9% sits in the top ten. The source material was peripheral blood. The receptors stem from a woman between 65 and 79 years old with COVID-19, enrolled during active disease. The CDR3 runs from the conserved cysteine through the conserved F or W. D genes are given only for firm matches. Clone size, where shown, is once, few, many, or a class for clones that have expanded.

cdr3_length j_call d_call v_call clone_size cdr3_aa cdr3_nt
15 TRBJ1-3 NA TRBV21-1 NA CASSKDQDSRNTIYF TGTGCCAGCAGCAAAGATCAGGACAGCCGAAACACCATATATTTT
15 TRBJ2-1 NA TRBV9 NA CASSVAAGTDQGLFF NA
16 TRBJ1-4 NA TRBV5-1 NA CASSLRVLGGDEKLFF TGCGCCAGCAGCTTGCGGGTTCTTGGCGGGGATGAAAAACTGTTTTTT
13 TRBJ2-7 NA TRBV7-6 NA CASSFGLTYEQYF TGTGCCAGCAGCTTCGGGTTGACCTACGAGCAGTACTTC
14 TRBJ1-2 NA TRBV9 NA CASSAFQGRDGYTF TGTGCCAGCAGCGCTTTTCAGGGGAGAGATGGCTACACCTTC
13 TRBJ1-1 NA TRBV3-1/TRBV3-2 NA CASSQRGGIEAFF TGTGCCAGCAGCCAACGAGGAGGAATTGAAGCTTTCTTT
16 TRBJ1-2 NA TRBV6-1 NA CATSAGGTPYNRGYTF TGTGCCACCAGTGCGGGTGGAACCCCCTATAATCGCGGCTACACCTTC
16 TRBJ1-4 TRBD1 TRBV6-5 NA CASSYFQGAANEKLFF TGTGCCAGCAGTTACTTTCAGGGGGCGGCTAATGAAAAACTGTTTTTT
13 TRBJ1-2 TRBD1 TRBV2 NA CASSGTGGFGYTF TGTGCCAGCAGCGGGACAGGGGGCTTCGGCTACACCTTC
14 TRBJ1-2 NA TRBV4-1 few CASSQVGENYGYTF TGCGCCAGCAGCCAAGTCGGAGAGAACTATGGCTACACCTTC
14 TRBJ1-5 TRBD1 TRBV2 once CASSEQGGNQPQHF TGTGCCAGCAGCGAACAGGGGGGCAATCAGCCCCAGCATTTT